One sample yielded the 21 T cell receptor beta chains listed below, sequenced in a study of T cell responses to AZD1222 COVID-19 vaccine. TCRdb's table, derived via immunoSEQ multiplex PCR, lists solely in-frame clones and lacks some. This table has around 99,000 clones, 85% to 95% appearing once. This specimen was peripheral blood, taken on day 0 of AZD1222 vaccination. The receptors originated from an adult in good health.

The chain has TRBV28 and TRBJ1-1; D might be TRBD1 (5 bases). This CDR3 is 15 amino acids long. Per germline, CDR1 MDHEN and CDR2 SYDVKM. The V and J ends lost 6 bases and 1 base respectively, with 15 bases between them. CDR3 coding DNA: TGTGCCAGCAGGTTTTGGGGGGACCCGAACACTGAAGCTTTCTTT. It specifies CASRFWGDPNTEAFF.

The chain joins TRBV4-2 to TRBJ1-2; D is unresolved. CDR3 length equals 15 residues. Trimming left V 2 bases short and J 0 bases short, with 10 bases between. Germline CDR1 reads LGHNA; CDR2 reads YNFKEQ. The CDR3, as DNA: TGTGCCAGCAGCCAACTTAAGTTCTCTAACTATGGCTACACCTTC. Its protein product is CASSQLKFSNYGYTF.

The chain uses TRBV5-1 and TRBJ2-3, with D hard to call. From germline, CDR1 is SGHRS and CDR2 YFSETQ. This CDR3 contains 15 residues. The V and J ends lost 0 bases and 0 bases respectively, with 8 bases between them. For the CDR3, the DNA is TGCGCCAGCAGCTTGGTTACAGTTAGCACAGATACGCAGTATTTT. This codes for CASSLVTVSTDTQYF.

The rearrangement joins TRBV7-3 to TRBJ2-5, with a weak D call TRBD2 (6 bases). From germline, CDR1 is SGHTA and CDR2 FQGTGA. Trimming shortened V by 5 bases and J by 2 bases, and 21 bases separated the two germline ends. This CDR3 comprises 17 residues. This CDR3 reads CASSGRKGLTNQETQYF. The DNA for the CDR3 is TGTGCCAGCAGCGGACGAAAGGGACTTACTAATCAAGAGACCCAGTACTTC.

This sequence joins TRBV4-1 and TRBJ1-2; D unresolved. This CDR3 has 15 amino acids. Trimming removed 2 bases from V and 4 bases from J, with 14 bases in between. Germline assignment: CDR1 MGHRA and CDR2 YSYEKL. The CDR3 sequence: CASSQLSSTRYGYTF. In DNA form, the CDR3 reads TGCGCCAGCAGCCAACTTTCTAGCACACGCTATGGCTACACCTTC.

This clone was counted between two and nine times. The CDR3 protein is CASSPQGGNSPLHF. As DNA, the CDR3 is TGTGCCAGCAGCCCCCAGGGGGGAAATTCACCCCTCCACTTT. The rearrangement links TRBV7-8 to TRBJ1-6; 7 positions match TRBD1. The CDR3 spans 14 residues. J gave up 7 bases and V 5 bases, and 5 bases lay outside the gene matches. Germline V lookup: CDR1 SGHVS, CDR2 FQNEAQ. The full variable domain, with the rest looked up from reference TRBV7-8 and TRBJ1-6, is GAGVSQSPRYKVAKRGQDVALRCDPISGHVSLFWYQQALGQGPEFLTYFQNEAQLDKSGLPSDRFFAERPEGSVSTLKIQRTQQEDSAVYLCASSPQGGNSPLHFGNGTRLTVT.

This rearrangement joins TRBV6-5 to TRBJ1-6, with TRBD1 identical over 8 bases. This CDR3 is 13 amino acids long. CDR1 is MNHEY and CDR2 is SVGAGI in the germline V gene. Unmatched junction bases numbered 3, after V lost 9 bases and J lost 5 bases. CDR3 DNA sequence: TGTGCCAGTCGACAGGGGCATAATTCACCCCTCCACTTT. This codes for CASRQGHNSPLHF.

The chain recombines TRBV4-1 with TRBJ1-2, with 8 positions matching TRBD1. The V and J ends lost 3 bases and 2 bases, in that order; junction bases with no gene match: 5. Germline V gives CDR1 MGHRA, CDR2 YSYEKL. The CDR3 extends over 15 amino acids. CDR3: CASSHGQGPNYGYTF. The CDR3 region has the DNA TGCGCCAGCAGCCATGGACAGGGCCCCAACTATGGCTACACCTTC.

V usage is TRBV11-2 and J usage is TRBJ1-4; TRBD1 is a possible D gene (5 bases). Trimming took 5 bases from V and 4 from J, leaving 17 bases between them. The CDR3 sequence is 16 residues long. The germline V gene encodes CDR1 SGHAT and CDR2 FQNNGV. The CDR3 DNA follows: TGTGCCAGCAGCCCCACCCTCCGGGACTTTAATGAAAAACTGTTTTTT. Residues: CASSPTLRDFNEKLFF.

This sequence joins TRBV29-1 and TRBJ1-1; D unresolved. Germline loops: CDR1 SQVTM, CDR2 ANQGSEA. The CDR3 runs 13 residues. Trimming pared 4 bases from V and 0 bases from J, leaving 9 bases between. The chain's CDR3 is CSVGLLMNTEAFF. CDR3 nucleotides: TGCAGCGTTGGATTACTGATGAACACTGAAGCTTTCTTT. Based on the CDR3 plus reference TRBV29-1 and TRBJ1-1, the full variable domain is SAVISQKPSRDICQRGTSLTIQCQVDSQVTMMFWYRQQPGQSLTLIATANQGSEATYESGFVIDKFPISRPNLTFSTLTVSNMSPEDSSIYLCSVGLLMNTEAFFGQGTRLTVV.

This clone was detected a few times. The chain combines TRBV27 with TRBJ2-1; 10 nucleotides agree with TRBD2. Germline CDR1 reads MNHEY; CDR2 reads SMNVEV (reference sequence). The length of the CDR3 is 18 residues. V lost 5 bases and J lost 4; bases outside the gene matches: 14. The chain's CDR3 is CASSPLGTSDSLYNEQFF. DNA for the CDR3: TGTGCCAGCAGTCCCCTCGGGACTAGCGACTCACTTTACAATGAGCAGTTCTTC.

V usage is TRBV3-1 (or the pseudogene TRBV3-2) and J usage is TRBJ1-1; tentatively, D is TRBD1 (5 bases). This CDR3 is built from 14 residues. V was trimmed by 1 base and J by 3 bases, leaving 9 bases between them. Germline CDR1 reads LGHDT; CDR2 reads YNNKEL (reference sequence). CDR3 coding DNA: TGTGCCAGCAGCCAAGTGGGGGGGGACACTGAAGCTTTCTTT. This encodes CASSQVGGDTEAFF.

This sequence joins TRBV27 and TRBJ1-3; unclear D gene. The CDR3 loop spans 14 amino acids. Trimming removed 5 bases from V and 3 bases from J, with 11 bases in between. The germline CDR1 and CDR2 sequences are MNHEY and SMNVEV (reference sequence). The CDR3 sequence is CASSPTRHGNTIYF. In DNA, the CDR3 is TGTGCCAGCAGTCCCACCCGTCATGGAAACACCATATATTTT.

The chain carries TRBV27 and TRBJ2-5; maybe TRBD1 (5 bases). V was pared by 5 bases and J by 5 bases, with 15 bases between. Germline CDR1 reads MNHEY; CDR2 reads SMNVEV (reference sequence). The CDR3 length is 14 residues. The CDR3 sequence is CASSPQGFRETQYF. DNA for the CDR3: TGTGCCAGCAGTCCTCAGGGATTTCGGGAGACCCAGTACTTC.

This clone has just one count. The J gene is TRBJ1-2, the V gene TRBV6-2 or TRBV6-3; 7 nucleotides line up with TRBD1. This CDR3 has 16 amino acids. The V gene end was trimmed by 2 bases and the J gene end by 4 bases; junction bases not matched to a gene: 10. Germline V gene lookup returns CDR1 MNHEY and CDR2 SVGEGT. The CDR3 reads CASSYRDRRHLYGYTF. CDR3 coding DNA: TGTGCCAGCAGTTACCGGGACAGAAGACACCTCTATGGCTACACCTTC.

The V call is TRBV28, the J call TRBJ2-3; D not resolved. V dropped 6 bases and J dropped 7 bases, with 11 bases sitting between them. CDR3 length equals 12 residues. From germline, CDR1 is MDHEN and CDR2 SYDVKM. CDR3 sequence: CASSPTVYTQYF. The DNA of the CDR3 is TGTGCCAGCAGCCCTACTGTATATACGCAGTATTTT.

This CDR3 is CASSQYGDTEAFF. As DNA, the CDR3 is TGTGCCAGCAGTCAGTACGGAGACACTGAAGCTTTCTTT. J is TRBJ1-1 and V is TRBV11-2; D is uncertain. CDR1 and CDR2 (germline): SGHAT, FQNNGV. Trimming took off 6 bases at V and 3 bases at J, with 11 bases between the two ends. The CDR3 is 13 amino acids.

The CDR3 DNA reads as TGCGCCAGCAGGGGGGGGCTGTCCGATAATTCACCCCTCCACTTT. Translation gives CASRGGLSDNSPLHF. J is TRBJ1-6 and V is TRBV5-1, with TRBD1 as a possible D gene (6 bases). The CDR3 loop spans 15 amino acids. Germline CDR1 SGHRS, CDR2 YFSETQ. The V end was cut by 5 bases, the J end by 5 bases, with 14 bases between. The full variable domain, in which reference TRBV5-1 and TRBJ1-6 provide the parts outside the CDR3, is KAGVTQTPRYLIKTRGQQVTLSCSPISGHRSVSWYQQTPGQGLQFLFEYFSETQRNKGNFPGRFSGRQFSNSRSEMNVSTLELGDSALYLCASRGGLSDNSPLHFGNGTRLTVT.

The genes are TRBV9 and TRBJ1-3; 8 nucleotides match TRBD1. Germline V gene lookup returns CDR1 SGDLS and CDR2 YYNGEE. The CDR3 spans 16 residues. The ends lost 6 bases at V and 3 bases at J; junction bases unmatched: 11. The CDR3 sequence: CASTRTGSVFGNTIYF. CDR3 sequence (DNA): TGTGCCAGCACCCGGACAGGGTCGGTCTTTGGAAACACCATATATTTT.

The CDR3 DNA sequence: TGTGCCAGCAAGCCGAGGCAGTACACTGAAGCTTTCTTT. Its protein product is CASKPRQYTEAFF. The chain combines TRBV5-8 with TRBJ1-1; unclear D gene. Germline values: CDR1 SGHTS, CDR2 YDEGEE. The CDR3 covers 13 residues. The V end lost 6 bases, the J end lost 3 bases, and 12 bases lay between the germline ends.

This clone was observed a few times. The junction departs from the called germline gene at one end, perhaps through a read error. The chain couples TRBV27 to TRBJ1-5; possible D gene TRBD1, 5 bases. The CDR3 totals 14 residues. CDR1 MNHEY and CDR2 SMNVEV come from the germline V gene (reference sequence). CDR3 DNA: TGTGCCAGCAGGTTATCAGGGAGAGGTCAGCCCCAGCATTTT. As protein: CASRLSGRGQPQHF.